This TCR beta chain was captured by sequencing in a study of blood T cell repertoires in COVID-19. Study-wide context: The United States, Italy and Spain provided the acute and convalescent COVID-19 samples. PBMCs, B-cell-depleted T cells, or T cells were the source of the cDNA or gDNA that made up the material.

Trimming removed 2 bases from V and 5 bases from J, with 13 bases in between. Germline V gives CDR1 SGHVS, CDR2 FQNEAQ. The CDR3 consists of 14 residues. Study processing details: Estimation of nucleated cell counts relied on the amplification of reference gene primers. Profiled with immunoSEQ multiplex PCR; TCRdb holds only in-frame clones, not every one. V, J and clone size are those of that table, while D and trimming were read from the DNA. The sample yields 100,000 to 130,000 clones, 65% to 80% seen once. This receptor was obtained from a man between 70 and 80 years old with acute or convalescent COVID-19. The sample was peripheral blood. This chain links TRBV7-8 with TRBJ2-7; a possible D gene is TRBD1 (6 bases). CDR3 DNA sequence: TGTGCCAGCAGCTTAACGAGGGGGTCCCACGAGCAGTACTTC. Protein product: CASSLTRGSHEQYF.